Listed below are T cell receptor beta chains from one sample, sequenced in a study of OX40 agonist ivuxolimab in advanced cancers. Some clones are missing from TCRdb's copy, which holds only in-frame ones; the method was immunoSEQ multiplex PCR. This table holds about 29,000 clones, approximately 90% found once. The sample in question was CD4+ or CD8+ T cells sorted from blood, obtained in a trial of the OX40 agonist ivuxolimab. Receptors were obtained from an adult with an advanced solid tumor such as melanoma, head and neck, liver or kidney cancer. Each CDR3 is given with its conserved first and last residue. Fields, in order: clone size, J gene, V gene, CDR3 protein. Expanded clones get a size class; other rows say once, few or many, or leave the size out.

.	TRBJ1-1	TRBV25-1	CASSEYRRGTEAFF
.	TRBJ1-2	TRBV7-6	CASSGLGSRKTYGYTF
.	TRBJ2-5	TRBV30	CAWSVGPRSAQYF
.	TRBJ2-3	TRBV13	CASSFMDTQYF
.	TRBJ2-1	TRBV7-9	CASSPDPGGNNEQFF
.	TRBJ2-2	TRBV30	CAWSEPGFTGELFF
.	TRBJ2-7	TRBV27	CASSLRAPYEQYF
.	TRBJ1-1	TRBV19	CASSIRGRFDTEAFF
.	TRBJ2-3	TRBV27	CASSALTGTSLWDTQYF
.	TRBJ2-7	TRBV29-1	CSVDLQGFHEQYF
once	TRBJ2-2	TRBV29-1	CSVKGDGELFF
few	TRBJ1-1	TRBV30	CAWSVVGTEAFF
.	TRBJ2-1	TRBV2	CASSPLGPSGAGGEQFF
.	TRBJ1-6	TRBV30	CAWSAMGARGNF
.	TRBJ1-2	TRBV5-1	CASSFSGGGYTF
.	TRBJ2-7	TRBV6-5	CASTDPAVRAEQYF
.	TRBJ1-1	TRBV7-9	CASSSPRVSPPVTEAFF
.	TRBJ1-6	TRBV5-1	CASRQGNSPLHF
.	TRBJ2-1	TRBV6-5	CASRRGYNEQFF
.	TRBJ2-2	TRBV2	CASSDSGGGTGELFF
once	TRBJ2-3	TRBV28	CASSLSSWEGRNTDTQYF
.	TRBJ1-2	TRBV7-8	CASSQFWDTDGYTF
.	TRBJ1-5	TRBV19	CASSWGSRNQPQHF
.	TRBJ2-2	TRBV9	CASSGGWDRGRDGELFF
.	TRBJ1-1	TRBV11-2	CASSFQGNTEAFF
.	TRBJ1-3	TRBV11-2	CASRLTGSGNTIYF
.	TRBJ2-7	TRBV5-4	CASSLITSSYEQYF
.	TRBJ1-4	TRBV28	CASSVSLGLLNEKLFF
.	TRBJ1-1	TRBV27	CASSLDYGTHSEAFF
.	TRBJ2-1	TRBV11-2	CASSLPGNEQFF
.	TRBJ1-4	TRBV28	CASNKHRGTNEKLFF
.	TRBJ1-1	TRBV6-6	CASRPLRLEETEAFF
once	TRBJ2-7	TRBV10-3	CAIRDGSLYEQYF
.	TRBJ1-2	TRBV5-6	CASSGGSFLGGYTF
.	TRBJ1-1	TRBV4-1	CASSQMRNTEAFF
.	TRBJ2-7	TRBV5-1	CASSLDGRTYEQYF
.	TRBJ2-7	TRBV27	CASRTTTGLEQYF
.	TRBJ1-1	TRBV5-8	CASSLASLDTEAFF
few	TRBJ2-1	TRBV7-9	CASSLAGGNEQFF
few	TRBJ2-3	TRBV19	CASSIRTLTDTQYF
once	TRBJ2-3	TRBV2	CASSIYPGQGTDTQYF
.	TRBJ2-5	TRBV27	CASSLLGQETQYF
.	TRBJ1-2	TRBV19	CASTIGATFGYGYTF
.	TRBJ2-3	TRBV6-5	CASSLTSTDTQYF
.	TRBJ2-2	TRBV19	CAIMTSTGELFF
once	TRBJ2-1	TRBV11-2	CASSSTSGRYNEQFF
once	TRBJ1-6	TRBV7-8	CASSDLGALYNSPLHF
.	TRBJ2-2	TRBV11-2	CASSLEGTLGTGGPGELFF
.	TRBJ2-3	TRBV27	CASSPRTSGSRWDTQYF
.	TRBJ2-7	TRBV2	CASSGGGAGTGEQYF
.	TRBJ2-3	TRBV9	CASSVAGRGTSTDTQYF
once	TRBJ1-1	TRBV7-2	CASSLVNRARGTEAFF
.	TRBJ2-1	TRBV10-2	CASSESIAYNEQFF
.	TRBJ2-1	TRBV7-2	CASSLAFPAGGLNEQFF
few	TRBJ2-7	TRBV7-9	CASSLSNEQYF
.	.	TRBV11-2	CASSLGWIEVDQDYEQYF
.	TRBJ2-1	TRBV6-5	CASSYWEGVNEQFF